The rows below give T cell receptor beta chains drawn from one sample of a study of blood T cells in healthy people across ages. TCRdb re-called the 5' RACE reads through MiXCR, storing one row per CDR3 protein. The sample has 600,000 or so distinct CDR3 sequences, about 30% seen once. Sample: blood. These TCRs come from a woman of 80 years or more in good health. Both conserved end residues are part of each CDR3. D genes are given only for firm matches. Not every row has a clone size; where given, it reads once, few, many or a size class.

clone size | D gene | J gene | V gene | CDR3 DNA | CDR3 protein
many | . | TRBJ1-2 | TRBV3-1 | TGTGCCAGCAGCCAGGAAAGGGGGACCTATGGCTACACCTTC | CASSQERGTYGYTF
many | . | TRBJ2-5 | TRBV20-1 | TGCAGTGGCGCACGGGGGGCCCAAGAGACCCAGTACTTC | CSGARGAQETQYF
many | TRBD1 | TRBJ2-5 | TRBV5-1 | TGCGCCAGCAGCGGAATGACAGGGAACCAAGAGACCCAGTACTTC | CASSGMTGNQETQYF
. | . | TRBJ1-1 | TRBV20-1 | TGCAGTGCTATAACAGCAGGGGAAGCTTTCTTT | CSAITAGEAFF
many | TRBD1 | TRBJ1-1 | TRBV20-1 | TGCAGTGCTAAATACGGGACAGGGGAGGCTGAAGCTTTCTTT | CSAKYGTGEAEAFF
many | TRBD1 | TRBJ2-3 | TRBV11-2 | TGTGCCAGCAGTTACTTCACACCGGGACAGTTCACAGATACGCAGTATTTT | CASSYFTPGQFTDTQYF
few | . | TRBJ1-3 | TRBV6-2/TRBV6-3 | TGTGCCAGCACCCTACACCAGCGGCGGAGCTCTGGAAACACCATATATTTT | CASTLHQRRSSGNTIYF
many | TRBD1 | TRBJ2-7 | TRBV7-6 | TGTGCCAGCAGCATTCGGACAGGCGGCGAGCAGTACTTC | CASSIRTGGEQYF
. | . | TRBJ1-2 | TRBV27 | TGTGCCAGCAGTTCACGACCGGGACACGCGTTCTATGGCTACACCTTC | CASSSRPGHAFYGYTF
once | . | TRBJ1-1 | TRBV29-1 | TGCAGCGTTGAAGGGACGGGGTACACTGAAGCTTTCTTT | CSVEGTGYTEAFF
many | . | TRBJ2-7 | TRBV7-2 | TGTGCCAGCAGCTCTCTACCCGACTGGCGAGCAGAGCAGTACTTC | CASSSLPDWRAEQYF
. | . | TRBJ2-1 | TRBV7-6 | TGTGCCAGCAGCGCGGACTTAGGGATCAGCTCCTACAATGAGCAGTTCTTC | CASSADLGISSYNEQFF
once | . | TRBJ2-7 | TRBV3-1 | TGTGCCAGCAGCCAAGCCCAGGGGGGCGTGGAGCAGTACTTC | CASSQAQGGVEQYF
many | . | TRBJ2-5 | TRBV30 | TGTGCCTGGAGTCCAGAAGAGACCCAGTACTTC | CAWSPEETQYF
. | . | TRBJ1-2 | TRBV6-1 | TGTGCCAGCAGTAAACAGGGCGACTATGGCTACACCTTC | CASSKQGDYGYTF
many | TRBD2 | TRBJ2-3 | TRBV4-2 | TGTGCCAGCAGCCAAGGGGGACTTGGTGGCGGCGGGGGGGCCGGTACGCAGTATTTT | CASSQGGLGGGGGAGTQYF
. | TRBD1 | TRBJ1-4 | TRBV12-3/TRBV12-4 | TGTGCCAGCAGCTCCAACCGGGACAGCTCTTATGAAAAACGGTTTTTT | CASSSNRDSSYEKRFF
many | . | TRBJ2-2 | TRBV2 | TGTGCCACCGGGGCAGACGGTCTCTCCACCGGGGAGCTGTTTTTT | CATGADGLSTGELFF
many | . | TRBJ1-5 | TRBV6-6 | TGTGCCAGCAGTGCCGGGACGTCGATTTATCAGCCCCAGCATTTT | CASSAGTSIYQPQHF
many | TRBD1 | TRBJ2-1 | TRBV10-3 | TGTGCCCTTGGAGCCGGGACAGGGGTTGCGAACAATGAGCAGTTCTTC | CALGAGTGVANNEQFF
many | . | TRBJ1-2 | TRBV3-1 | TGTGCCAGCAGCTTAAATCGAGGGATTAACTATGGCTACACCTTC | CASSLNRGINYGYTF
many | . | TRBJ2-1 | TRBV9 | TGTGCCAGCAGCGTAGGGACCCTGGGGCACAATGAGCAGTTCTTC | CASSVGTLGHNEQFF
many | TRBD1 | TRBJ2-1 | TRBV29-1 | TGCAGCGTTGAGGGACAGGGATTAAGCTACAATGAGCAGTTCTTC | CSVEGQGLSYNEQFF
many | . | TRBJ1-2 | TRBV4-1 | TGCGCCAGCAGCCAACCCAATCTCATATATGGCTACACCTTC | CASSQPNLIYGYTF
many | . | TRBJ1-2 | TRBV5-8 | TGTGCCAGCAGTGACACGGATGTTTATGGCTACACCTTC | CASSDTDVYGYTF
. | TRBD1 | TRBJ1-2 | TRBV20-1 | TGCAGTGCTAGTAACCGGGCGACAGGGGATGGCTACACCTTC | CSASNRATGDGYTF
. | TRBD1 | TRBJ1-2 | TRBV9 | TGTGCCAGCAGCGTAGGGGACAGGGGGGCCTATGGCTACACCTTC | CASSVGDRGAYGYTF
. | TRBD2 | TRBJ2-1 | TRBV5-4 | TGTGCCAGCAGCTTGCCAAGCGGGGGGCCCCCCGGTTCTGAGCAGTTCTTC | CASSLPSGGPPGSEQFF
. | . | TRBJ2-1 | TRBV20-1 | TGCAGTAGGAGGGCCCAACAGGGAAATGAGCAGTTCTTC | CSRRAQQGNEQFF
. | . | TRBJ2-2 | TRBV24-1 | TGTGCCACCAGTCCCCCGGGGATAGAGACCGGGGAGCTGTTTTTT | CATSPPGIETGELFF
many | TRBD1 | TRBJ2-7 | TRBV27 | TGTGCCAGCACCGTGGGACAGCTCTACGAGCAGTACTTC | CASTVGQLYEQYF
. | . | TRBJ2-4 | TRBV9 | TGTGCCAGCAGCGAGGTCAGAACAGGTATAGCCAAAAACATTCAGTACTTC | CASSEVRTGIAKNIQYF
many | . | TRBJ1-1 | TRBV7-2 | TGTGCCAGCAGCTTGGACAATTCAGGGAGAAGGGGAGCTTTCTTT | CASSLDNSGRRGAFF
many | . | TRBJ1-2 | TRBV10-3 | TGTGCCATCAGTGAGGAGAACTATGGCTACACCTTC | CAISEENYGYTF
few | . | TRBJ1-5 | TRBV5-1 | TGCGCCAGCAGCTGGAGCACAGGCCCGAATCAGCCCCAGCATTTT | CASSWSTGPNQPQHF
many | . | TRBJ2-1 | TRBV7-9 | TGTGCCAGCAGCTTAGTGGGGCTTCCCAATACCTACAATGAGCAGTTCTTC | CASSLVGLPNTYNEQFF
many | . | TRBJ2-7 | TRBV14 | TGTGCCAGCAGCCAAGAAGGGTTCAACACCATCGGGCGCTCCTACGAGCAGTACTTC | CASSQEGFNTIGRSYEQYF
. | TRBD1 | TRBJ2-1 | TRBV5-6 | TGTGCCAGCAGCCCGACAGGGGGCAGTGAGCAGTTCTTT | CASSPTGGSEQFF
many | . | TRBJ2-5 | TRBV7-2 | TGTGCCAGCAGCCGTAGCCGGGAGACCCAGTACTTC | CASSRSRETQYF
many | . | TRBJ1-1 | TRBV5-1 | TGCGCCAGCAGCTTTAAGATTATGGACACTGAAGCTTTCTTT | CASSFKIMDTEAFF
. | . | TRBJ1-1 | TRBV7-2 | TGTGCCAGCAGCCCGAGACCGGGACGTTTCATGAACACTGAAGCTTTCTTT | CASSPRPGRFMNTEAFF
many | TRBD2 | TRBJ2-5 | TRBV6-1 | TGTGCCAGCAGTGGGGCTAGCGGAGGACAAGAGACCCAGTACTTC | CASSGASGGQETQYF
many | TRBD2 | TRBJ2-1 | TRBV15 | TGTGCCACCAGCAGGTTAGCGGGGGGGCCTCTATCCTACAATGAGCAGTTCTTC | CATSRLAGGPLSYNEQFF
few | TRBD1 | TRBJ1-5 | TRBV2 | TGTGCCAGCAGCAGGACAGGTACGAGCAATCAGCCCCAGCATTTT | CASSRTGTSNQPQHF
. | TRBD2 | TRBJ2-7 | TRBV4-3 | TGCGCCAGCAGCCAGGAACCTAGCGGGGGGATCTACAATGAGCAGTACTTC | CASSQEPSGGIYNEQYF
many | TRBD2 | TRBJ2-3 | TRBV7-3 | TGTGCCAGCAGCGCGCTAGCGGGGGGGATCACAGATACGCAGTATTTT | CASSALAGGITDTQYF
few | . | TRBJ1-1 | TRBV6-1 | TGTGCCAGCAGCCACAGGGAATCGAACACTGAAGCTTTCTTT | CASSHRESNTEAFF
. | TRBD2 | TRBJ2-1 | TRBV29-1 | TGCAGCGTGACCGGACTAGCGGCGGCTTCCTACAATGAGCAGTTCTTC | CSVTGLAAASYNEQFF
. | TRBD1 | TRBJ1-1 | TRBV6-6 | TGTGCCAGCCTAATTGCAGGGGGCTTAGGGAACACTGAAGCTTTCTTT | CASLIAGGLGNTEAFF
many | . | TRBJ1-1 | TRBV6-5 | TGTGCCAGCAGAGACGGACCTACTGGGGCTTTCTTT | CASRDGPTGAFF
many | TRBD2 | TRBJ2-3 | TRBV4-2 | TGTGCCAGCAGCCGAACCGGGACTAGCGGGGGGGAAGATACGCAGTATTTT | CASSRTGTSGGEDTQYF